This T cell receptor (beta chain) emerged from a study of CD8 T cells in Susac syndrome. The patients serving as multiple sclerosis controls were treatment-naive. They had stable or active relapsing-remitting disease and fulfilled revised McDonald criteria. About this clonotype itself: What it binds is not known.

Reverse transcription of roughly 0.5 to 1 ug RNA was performed with random hexamers. The authors amplified TCR beta CDR3 across 54 Vbeta and 13 Jbeta using immunoSEQ multiplex PCR. One entry per CDR3 protein, called by TCRdb with MiXCR from the immunoSEQ multiplex PCR reads. The sample gives about 250,000 distinct CDR3 sequences, 93% of which show up once; 0.065% to 0.075% is in the top ten. General observations from the study: The study recognized that the number of individuals in its TCR sequencing and HLA analysis was relatively small.

The clonotype originates from a human donor with multiple sclerosis. The source material was CD4+ T cells from PBMCs.

The CDR3 nucleotides read TGTGCCAGCAGCCCGGGACTAGCGGGAGGCCCAGACACCGGGGAGCTGTTTTTT. It encodes CASSPGLAGGPDTGELFF. V usage is TRBV13 and J usage is TRBJ2-2; TRBD2 agrees at 15 bases. The V gene's germline CDR1 is PRHDT and CDR2 FYEKMQ (reference sequence). V shed 5 bases and J 3 bases; nucleotides not matched to a gene: 7. This CDR3 is 18 amino acids long.